This T cell receptor beta chain came from a study of OX40 agonist ivuxolimab in advanced cancers. Study context: Recorded diagnoses for dose-escalation patients were hepatocellular carcinoma, melanoma, renal cell or head and neck cancer. Study-level findings and limits: Doses of 0.1 to 3.0 mg/kg were accompanied by clonal expansion of CD4+ and CD8+ blood T cells by week 6.

Data came from immunoSEQ multiplex PCR; TCRdb stores just in-frame clones and leaves some out. This table holds about 46,000 clones, 75% to 90% found once. Systemic immunosuppression or a history of autoimmune disease excluded patients. For this clone: Its antigen is not known.

This CDR3 region has 15 residues. The germline gives CDR1 LGHNA, CDR2 YNFKEQ. Trimming took 4 bases from V and 1 from J; bases not matched to a gene: 5. The material was CD4+ or CD8+ T cells sorted from blood, obtained in a trial of the OX40 agonist ivuxolimab. This sequence originates from an adult with an advanced solid tumor such as melanoma, head and neck, liver or kidney cancer. The chain uses TRBV4-2 and TRBJ1-1; 8 bases are a match to TRBD1. CDR3 DNA: TGTGCCAGCAGCCTCGGGACAGGCGGGAACACTGAAGCTTTCTTT. This encodes CASSLGTGGNTEAFF.